This T cell receptor (beta chain) was sequenced in a study of blood T cell repertoires in COVID-19 (TCRdb year 2020). Describing the broader study: Collaborator samples came from the United States, Italy and Spain and covered acute and convalescent phases of COVID-19. A de-identified subject ID, COVID-19 status, age in years and sex were almost always included in the sample metadata. Samples came from the ongoing ImmuneRACE study (first 160 participants) plus 1,254 subjects from 6 global collaborators. The material from the prospective study consisted of cDNA or gDNA derived from T cells, B-cell-depleted T cells, or PBMCs. The repertoires were made available in a free public database intended to serve as a resource for research on the immune response to SARS-CoV-2. Deeply sampled blood TCRbeta repertoires from subjects exposed to, actively infected with, or recovered from COVID-19 were included in the dataset. Where available, HLA class I and class II types were taken from metadata supplied by the sample provider and were not determined by assay-based typing. The paper's findings and limits, for the study overall: The quantity of clinical and demographic metadata differed by source and by participant and was supplied without curation.

Comment on this clone: Its antigen remains unidentified. No much larger clone is present one base from it, and per-base qualities are unavailable.

Reading the germline V gene gives CDR1 SGHRS and CDR2 YFSETQ. The CDR3 goes from the cysteine to the phenylalanine over 16 residues. Just CDR3 DNA is preserved here, 48 bases in frame from base 1. Trimming at the junction amounts to 0 bases on V and 5 bases on J, and the germline ends lie 14 bases apart. Whole blood was collected in K2EDTA tubes by collaborating institutions according to the institutions' own protocols. For TCRbeta analysis, collaborators shipped samples as frozen whole blood, isolated PBMCs, or DNA extracted from either of those sample types. TCRbeta CDR3 regions were amplified from genomic DNA using the immunoSEQ Assay, a bias-controlled multiplex PCR. Concerning the study's data processing: The number of nucleated cells in each sample was estimated by amplification of reference gene primers within the assay. To quantify the absolute abundance of each unique TCRbeta CDR3 rearrangement, sequence reads were collapsed and filtered. For each sample, productive Simpson clonality was calculated by taking the square root of Simpson's diversity index across productive rearrangements. Drawn from immuneACCESS, this table holds only the in-frame rearrangements with V and J called that TCRdb kept. Clones are partly lost; checked studies trace under half to an unresolved V gene and leave the rest unexplained. For V, J and clone size, that table is used; D and trimming come from the DNA. The sample table contains around 120,000 clones; only one count was recorded for approximately 90% of them. Less than 40% of the sample belongs to the ten largest clones.

What was sequenced was peripheral blood. The chain was built from TRBV5-1 and TRBJ1-4; a tentative D match to TRBD1 spans 6 bases. The sequence was collected from a woman over 75 with acute or convalescent COVID-19. This receptor has the CDR3 CASSLESAGVNEKLFF. The DNA reads as follows: TGCGCCAGCAGCTTGGAGTCGGCAGGGGTGAATGAAAAACTGTTTTTT.